The 11 T cell receptor beta chains below all came from one sample that was sequenced in a study of T cell responses to AZD1222 COVID-19 vaccine. The data were produced by immunoSEQ multiplex PCR, yet TCRdb's version contains in-frame clones alone and is incomplete. The table lists 180,000 or so clones, approximately 86% of them singletons, with 7.7% in the top ten. The input for sequencing was peripheral blood, taken on day 0 of AZD1222 vaccination. Receptors were obtained from an adult in good health.

This clone was recorded only once. This chain links TRBV7-2 with TRBJ1-6; TRBD1 is a possible D gene (6 bases). This CDR3 has 14 residues. The V end lost 7 bases, the J end lost 9 bases, and 16 bases lay between the germline ends. Germline V gene sequence: CDR1 SGHTA, CDR2 FQGNSA. CDR3 DNA: TGTGCCAGCACCCCCAGGAGGGGGGGTTCACCCCTCCACTTT. This translates into CASTPRRGGSPLHF.

The chain couples TRBV19 to TRBJ1-5, with 9 bases matching TRBD1. CDR1 LNHDA and CDR2 SQIVND come from the germline V gene (reference sequence). J gave up 4 bases and V 4 bases, and 8 bases lay outside the gene matches. This CDR3 has 16 residues. CDR3 residues: CASSTQGARRNQPQHF. The CDR3 bases are TGTGCCAGTAGTACACAGGGGGCTCGTCGGAATCAGCCCCAGCATTTT.

The chain recombines TRBV6-4 with TRBJ1-2; tentative D call: TRBD1 (6 bases). CDR1 and CDR2 from the germline V gene are MRHNA and SNTAGT. V lost 2 bases to trimming and J lost 2 bases, with 12 bases between them. The CDR3 extends over 15 amino acids. The CDR3, as DNA: TGTGCCAGCAGTGACGGGGCAGGGGAGAACTATGGCTACACCTTC. Its protein product is CASSDGAGENYGYTF.

The rearrangement uses TRBV9 and TRBJ2-2, with 9 bases aligning to TRBD1. This CDR3 is built from 16 residues. V was pared by 4 bases and J by 1 base, with 5 bases of the junction left unmatched. Per the germline V gene, CDR1 is SGDLS and CDR2 is YYNGEE. CDR3 in amino acids: CASSRTGVGNTGELFF. The CDR3 coding sequence is TGTGCCAGCAGCAGGACAGGGGTCGGGAACACCGGGGAGCTGTTTTTT.

CDR3 protein: CASSHFTRNQNTEAFF. The DNA of the CDR3 is TGCGCCAGCAGCCACTTCACGAGAAACCAGAACACTGAAGCTTTCTTT. This chain connects TRBV4-1 to TRBJ1-1; D gene unclear. The V end was cut by 3 bases, the J end by 1 base, with 15 bases between. The germline gives CDR1 MGHRA, CDR2 YSYEKL. The CDR3 has 16 amino acids.

This chain connects TRBV5-1 to TRBJ1-2; 8 bases are shared with TRBD1. The CDR3 runs to 14 residues. V dropped 4 bases and J dropped 4; count of bases not matched to a gene: 6. Germline CDR1 SGHRS, CDR2 YFSETQ. The CDR3 nucleotides are TGCGCCAGCAGCATAGGACAGGGCGGCTATGGCTACACCTTC. Amino acids: CASSIGQGGYGYTF.

This clone was found a few times. The chain has TRBV2 and TRBJ1-4; D ambiguous. Germline V CDR1 and CDR2: SNHLY, FYNNEI. This CDR3 is 12 amino acids long. V shed 6 bases and J shed 7 bases, with 9 bases lying between them. In nucleotides, the CDR3 is TGTGCCAGCAGGGGGATAGGTGAAAAACTGTTTTTT. Residues: CASRGIGEKLFF.

The chain joins TRBV19 to TRBJ1-5, with 7 bases fitting TRBD1. This CDR3 is 15 amino acids long. From germline, CDR1 is LNHDA and CDR2 SQIVND (reference sequence). The ends lost 5 bases at V and 3 bases at J; junction bases unmatched: 7. The CDR3 protein is CASSPQGGLNQPQHF. For the CDR3, the DNA is TGTGCCAGTAGTCCTCAGGGGGGCCTCAATCAGCCCCAGCATTTT. The whole variable domain, filled in from reference TRBV19 and TRBJ1-5, reads DGGITQSPKYLFRKEGQNVTLSCEQNLNHDAMYWYRQDPGQGLRLIYYSQIVNDFQKGDIAEGYSVSREKKESFPLTVTSAQKNPTAFYLCASSPQGGLNQPQHFGDGTRLSIL.

The chain employs TRBV19 and TRBJ1-1; D unresolved. This CDR3 is 13 amino acids long. V lost 1 base and J lost 8, with 11 bases in between. Germline V gives CDR1 LNHDA, CDR2 SQIVND (reference sequence). For the CDR3, the DNA is TGTGCCAGTAGTATAGCGTCGTGGAGGGAAGCTTTCTTT. It codes for CASSIASWREAFF.

In its sample, this clone was seen a few times. The chain couples TRBV28 to TRBJ1-5; D uncertain. CDR1 MDHEN and CDR2 SYDVKM come from the germline V gene. The CDR3 spans 16 residues. The V end lost 1 base, the J end lost 3 bases, and 13 bases lay between the germline ends. The CDR3 DNA reads as TGTGCCAGCAGTTTATCCGGGTTGGAGGACAATCAGCCCCAGCATTTT. This codes for CASSLSGLEDNQPQHF.

This clone has only one observation. The chain carries TRBV6-1 and TRBJ1-2, with no clear D. With 3 bases removed from V and 8 bases from J, the gap between germline ends came to 13 bases. The CDR3 extends over 13 amino acids. Germline V lookup: CDR1 MNHNS, CDR2 SASEGT. This chain's CDR3 is CASSDPAPGGYTF. The CDR3 coding sequence is TGTGCCAGCAGTGATCCGGCGCCGGGGGGCTACACCTTC.